This T cell receptor (beta chain) was found in a study of blood T cell repertoires in COVID-19. The assay was immunoSEQ multiplex PCR, and TCRdb's table has in-frame clones only and misses some. Among a few hundred thousand clones listed, more than 75% were seen once. V was cut by 0 bases and J by 3 bases, with 12 bases left in between. Germline V CDR1 and CDR2: LGHDT, YNNKEL (reference sequence). The CDR3 has 15 amino acids. The V and J genes are TRBV3-1 (or the pseudogene TRBV3-2) and TRBJ2-7; no clear D gene. The sequenced sample was peripheral blood. The clonotype comes from an older woman with active or convalescent COVID-19. This CDR3 reads CASSQEIRYYYEQYF. As DNA, the CDR3 is TGTGCCAGCAGCCAAGAAATCAGATATTACTACGAGCAGTACTTC.